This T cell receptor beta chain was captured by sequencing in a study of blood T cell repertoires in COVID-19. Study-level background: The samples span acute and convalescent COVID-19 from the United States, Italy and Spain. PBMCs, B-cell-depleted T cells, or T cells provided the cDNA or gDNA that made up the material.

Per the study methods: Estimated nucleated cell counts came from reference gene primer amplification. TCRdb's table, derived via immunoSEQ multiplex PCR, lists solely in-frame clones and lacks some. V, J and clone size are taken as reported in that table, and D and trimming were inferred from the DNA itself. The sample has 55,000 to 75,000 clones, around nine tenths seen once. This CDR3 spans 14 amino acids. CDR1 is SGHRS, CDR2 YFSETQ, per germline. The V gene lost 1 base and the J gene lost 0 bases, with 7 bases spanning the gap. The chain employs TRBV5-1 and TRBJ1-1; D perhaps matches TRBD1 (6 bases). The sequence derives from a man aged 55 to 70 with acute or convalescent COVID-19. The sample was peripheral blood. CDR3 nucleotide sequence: TGCGCCAGCAGCTTGACAGGGATGAACACTGAAGCTTTCTTT. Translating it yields CASSLTGMNTEAFF.